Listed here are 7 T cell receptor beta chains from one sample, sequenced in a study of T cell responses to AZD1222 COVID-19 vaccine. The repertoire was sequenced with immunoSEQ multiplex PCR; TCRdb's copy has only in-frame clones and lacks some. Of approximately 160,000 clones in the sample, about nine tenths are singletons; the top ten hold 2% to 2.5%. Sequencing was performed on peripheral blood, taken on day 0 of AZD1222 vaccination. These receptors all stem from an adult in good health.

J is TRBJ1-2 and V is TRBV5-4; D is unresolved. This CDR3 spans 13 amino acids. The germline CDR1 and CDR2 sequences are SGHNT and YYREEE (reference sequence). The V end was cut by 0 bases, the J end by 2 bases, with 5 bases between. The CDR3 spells CASSLDRNYGYTF. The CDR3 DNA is TGTGCCAGCAGCTTGGACAGAAACTATGGCTACACCTTC.

The DNA of the CDR3 is TGCAGCGTTGAAGAAAGCGTCTACAATGAGCAGTTCTTC. This translates into CSVEESVYNEQFF. The chain links TRBV29-1 to TRBJ2-1; D gene uncertain. Germline V gene lookup returns CDR1 SQVTM and CDR2 ANQGSEA. This CDR3 comprises 13 residues. V dropped 0 bases and J dropped 3 bases, with 6 bases sitting between them.

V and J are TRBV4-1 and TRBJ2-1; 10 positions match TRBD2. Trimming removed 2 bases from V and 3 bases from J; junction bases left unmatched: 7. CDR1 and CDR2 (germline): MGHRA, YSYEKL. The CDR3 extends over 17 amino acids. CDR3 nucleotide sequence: TGCGCCAGCAGCCAAATCCCAGCGGGAGGGGTCTACAATGAGCAGTTCTTC. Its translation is CASSQIPAGGVYNEQFF.

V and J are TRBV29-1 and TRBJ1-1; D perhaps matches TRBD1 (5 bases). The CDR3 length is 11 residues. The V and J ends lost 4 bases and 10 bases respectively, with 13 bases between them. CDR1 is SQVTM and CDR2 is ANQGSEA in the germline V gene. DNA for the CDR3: TGCAGCGTTGTATCAGGGCGGGGAGCTTTCTTT. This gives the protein CSVVSGRGAFF.

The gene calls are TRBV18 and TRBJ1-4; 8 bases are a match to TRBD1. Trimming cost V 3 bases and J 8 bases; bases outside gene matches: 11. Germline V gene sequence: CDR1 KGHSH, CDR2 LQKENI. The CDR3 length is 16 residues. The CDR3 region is CASSPGQGVAREKLFF. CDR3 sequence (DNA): TGTGCCAGCTCACCCGGACAGGGCGTAGCAAGGGAAAAACTGTTTTTT.

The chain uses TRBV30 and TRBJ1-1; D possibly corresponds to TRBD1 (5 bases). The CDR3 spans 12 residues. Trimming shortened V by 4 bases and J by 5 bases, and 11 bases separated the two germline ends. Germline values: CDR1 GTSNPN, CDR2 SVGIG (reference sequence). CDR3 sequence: CAWTLGGTEAFF. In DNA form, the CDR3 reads TGTGCCTGGACCCTGGGGGGAACTGAAGCTTTCTTT.

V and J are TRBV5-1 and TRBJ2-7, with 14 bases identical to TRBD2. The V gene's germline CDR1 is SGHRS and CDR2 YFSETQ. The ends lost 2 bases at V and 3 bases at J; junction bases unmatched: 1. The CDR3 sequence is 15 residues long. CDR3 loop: CASSLGTSGSYEQYF. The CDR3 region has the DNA TGCGCCAGCAGCTTAGGGACTAGCGGGAGCTACGAGCAGTACTTC. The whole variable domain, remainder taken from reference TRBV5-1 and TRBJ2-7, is KAGVTQTPRYLIKTRGQQVTLSCSPISGHRSVSWYQQTPGQGLQFLFEYFSETQRNKGNFPGRFSGRQFSNSRSEMNVSTLELGDSALYLCASSLGTSGSYEQYFGPGTRLTVT.